This is a list of T cell receptor beta chains from one sample in a study of STAT3 mutations in large granular lymphocyte leukemia. TCRdb's copy holds only in-frame clones and misses some; the assay was immunoSEQ multiplex PCR. The sample lists approximately 5,900 clones, roughly 90% seen once, with approximately 19% in the top ten. Sample: PBMCs. The receptors were gathered from a human donor with T large granular lymphocyte leukemia. Some clones in this sample may be carry-over from other donors' samples. The CDR3 runs from the conserved cysteine through the conserved F or W. D genes are given only for firm matches. For some rows the clone size is stated as once, few or many, or as a class when expanded; others skip it.

d_gene,len,v_gene,abundance,j_gene,CDR3nt,CDR3aa
-,15,TRBV5-6,-,TRBJ2-7,TGTGCCAGCAGCTTACTAAGCCCGAACCACTACGAGCAGTACTTC,CASSLLSPNHYEQYF
-,11,TRBV7-2,-,TRBJ2-5,TGTGCCAGCAGCTCCCAAGAGACCCAGTACTTC,CASSSQETQYF
TRBD1,13,TRBV27,-,TRBJ1-2,TGTGCCAGCAGTTTCACCGGGACAGGTGGCTACACCTTC,CASSFTGTGGYTF
TRBD1,15,TRBV12-5,-,TRBJ2-5,TGTGCTAGTGGTTTATGGGCCCCAGGGGGAGAGACCCAGTACTTC,CASGLWAPGGETQYF
-,14,TRBV5-1,-,TRBJ1-4,TGCGCCAGCAGCTTAACAGCCCCCAATGAAAAACTGTTTTTT,CASSLTAPNEKLFF
-,15,TRBV5-5,-,TRBJ1-5,TGTGCCAGCAGCCCCTCAGGGACCAGCAATCAGCCCCAGCATTTT,CASSPSGTSNQPQHF
TRBD1,16,TRBV5-1,-,TRBJ1-3,TGCGCCAGCAGCCTTAGACAGGGACTCTCTGGAAACACCATATATTTT,CASSLRQGLSGNTIYF
-,13,TRBV6-1,-,TRBJ1-2,TGTGCCAGCAGTGCGACTATCAACTATGGCTACACCTTC,CASSATINYGYTF
-,14,TRBV28,-,TRBJ1-5,TGTGCCAGCAGTTTGGACGGTAGCAATCAGCCCCAGCATTTT,CASSLDGSNQPQHF
-,15,TRBV18,-,TRBJ2-3,TGTGCCAGCTCAATGGACCTAACTAGCACAGATACGCAGTATTTT,CASSMDLTSTDTQYF
-,15,TRBV18,-,TRBJ2-5,TGTGCCAGCTCACGAGGGCTCTCGGAGCCAGAGACCCAGTACTTC,CASSRGLSEPETQYF
-,15,TRBV27,-,TRBJ2-1,TGTGCCAGCAGTTCCGATGGGACGGTTTTAAATGAGCAGTTCTTC,CASSSDGTVLNEQFF
-,16,TRBV5-1,-,TRBJ2-3,TGCGCCAGCAGCCCCGTCCTGCAGGGGGGCTCAGATACGCAGTATTTT,CASSPVLQGGSDTQYF
-,16,TRBV19,once,TRBJ2-6,TGTGCCAGTAGTATTAGTGTGCTGGGTGGGGCCAACGTCCTGACTTTC,CASSISVLGGANVLTF
-,15,TRBV6-1,-,TRBJ1-2,TGTGCCTCCCAGAGGTTATTCCTTCAGGGCTATGGCTACACCTTC,CASQRLFLQGYGYTF
TRBD1,17,TRBV7-6,-,TRBJ2-5,TGTGCCAGCAGCCCCGGACAGGGCTCTACGTACCAAGAGACCCAGTACTTC,CASSPGQGSTYQETQYF
-,14,TRBV4-1,-,TRBJ1-1,TGCGCCAGCAGCCAAGGGCCCGCTCCGACTGAAGCTTTCTTT,CASSQGPAPTEAFF
TRBD2,14,TRBV27,-,TRBJ2-1,TGTGCCAGCAGTCCGCTGACTAGCGGGAGACGGGAGTTCTTC,CASSPLTSGRREFF
-,13,TRBV7-7,-,TRBJ1-1,TGTGCCAGCAGCCCACAAATTAACACTGAAGCTTTCTTT,CASSPQINTEAFF
-,13,TRBV6-1,once,TRBJ1-1,TGTGCCAGCAGTGGCAGGGGAGCCACTGAAGCTTTCTTT,CASSGRGATEAFF
-,16,TRBV5-8,-,TRBJ1-1,TGTGCCAGCAGCTTGGCCGCAGGGTCTATGAACACTGAAGCTTTCTTT,CASSLAAGSMNTEAFF
TRBD1,16,TRBV5-1,-,TRBJ1-4,TGCGCCAGCAGCTTTACTTATCAGGGGGGAGGTGAAAAACTGTTTTTT,CASSFTYQGGGEKLFF
-,16,TRBV9,few,TRBJ2-7,TGTGCCAGCAGCCCCCGCATGACAGGGGCGGGGGGCGAGCAGTACTTC,CASSPRMTGAGGEQYF
-,13,TRBV2,few,TRBJ2-1,TGTGCCAGCAGTAGGCTAGAAGTGAATGAGCAGTTCTTC,CASSRLEVNEQFF
-,15,TRBV7-7,once,TRBJ2-5,TGTGCCAGCAGCTTAGCTCCCGTAGGGCCCCCGCCCCAGTACTTC,CASSLAPVGPPPQYF
TRBD1,14,TRBV9,-,TRBJ1-1,TGTGCCAGCAGCGTCGGACAGGGTAACACTGAAGCTTTCTTT,CASSVGQGNTEAFF
-,14,TRBV28,-,TRBJ2-7,TGTGCCAGCAGTAGCTCGGACAACTCCTACGAGCAGTACTTC,CASSSSDNSYEQYF
-,12,TRBV6-1,-,TRBJ1-2,TGTGCCAGCAGTGAGGGGGTGTTTGGCTACACCTTC,CASSEGVFGYTF
-,15,TRBV6-1,once,TRBJ2-1,TGTGCCAGCAGGGGACTCCGGAGCTCCTACAATGAGCAGTTCTTC,CASRGLRSSYNEQFF
-,16,TRBV27,-,TRBJ1-3,TGTGCCAGCAGTTTATCGGGCGTACACTCTGGAAACACCATATATTTT,CASSLSGVHSGNTIYF
-,12,TRBV5-1,-,TRBJ2-5,TGCGCCAGCAGACCCGATTTTATGGCCCAGTACTTC,CASRPDFMAQYF
TRBD2,14,TRBV10-3,-,TRBJ2-5,TGTGCCATCAGGGCTAGCGGGTCACAAGAGACCCAGTACTTC,CAIRASGSQETQYF
TRBD1,13,TRBV7-2,-,TRBJ1-2,TGTGCCAGCAGCACCGGGACAGGGCAAGGCTACACCTTC,CASSTGTGQGYTF
-,13,TRBV11-2,-,TRBJ2-2,TGTGCCAGCAGCTTAAGTGGGTCCGGGGAGCTGTTTTTT,CASSLSGSGELFF
-,14,TRBV5-1,-,TRBJ2-2,TGCGCCAGCAGCTTGGATGGGGTGACCGGGGAGCTGTTTTTT,CASSLDGVTGELFF
TRBD1,13,TRBV7-7,-,TRBJ1-1,TGTGCCAGCAGCCCACAGGGGTCCACTGAAGCTTTCTTT,CASSPQGSTEAFF
-,16,TRBV10-2,-,TRBJ2-2,TGCGCCAGCCGGCAAGTAAGGGCGACGAACACCGGGGAGCTGTTTTTT,CASRQVRATNTGELFF
TRBD1,13,TRBV5-1,-,TRBJ1-1,TGCGCCAGCAGCGACCGGGACAGGGGATGGGCTTTCTTT,CASSDRDRGWAFF
TRBD1,14,TRBV5-1,-,TRBJ1-1,TGCGCCAGCGGATTACAGGGGGGAGCAACTGAAGCTTTCTTT,CASGLQGGATEAFF
TRBD1,16,TRBV7-9,-,TRBJ2-2,TGTGCCAGCAGCGCACTCGGGACAGCCAACACCGGGGAGCTGTTTTTT,CASSALGTANTGELFF
TRBD1,14,TRBV28,-,TRBJ1-1,TGTGCCAGCAGTCCCCGCCGGGACAGGGGGCAAGCTTTCTTT,CASSPRRDRGQAFF
TRBD1,14,TRBV5-8,-,TRBJ1-4,TGTGCCAGCAGCTTTGGCAGGGGGCATGAAAAACTGTTTTTT,CASSFGRGHEKLFF
-,15,TRBV5-5,-,TRBJ1-2,TGTGCCAGCAGCTTGGAGGGCGGCCTTGACTATGGCTACACCTTC,CASSLEGGLDYGYTF
-,15,TRBV7-9,-,TRBJ2-3,TGTGCCAGCAGTAGCACAAGGCCTAGCACAGATACGCAGTATTTT,CASSSTRPSTDTQYF
TRBD1,15,TRBV6-5,-,TRBJ1-1,TGTGCCAGCAGTTACGGGACAGGGTGGTCGACTGAAGCTTTCTTT,CASSYGTGWSTEAFF
TRBD1,16,TRBV10-2,-,TRBJ2-1,TGCGCCAGCAGTGACGTTGGGACAGGGCCTGTAAATGAGCAGTTCTTC,CASSDVGTGPVNEQFF
-,12,TRBV19,-,TRBJ1-5,TGTGCCAGTAGTATATGGGGGCAGCCCCAGCATTTT,CASSIWGQPQHF
TRBD1,15,TRBV18,-,TRBJ1-6,TGTGCCAGCTCACCACCAGGACAGGTTAATTCACCCCTCCACTTT,CASSPPGQVNSPLHF
-,17,TRBV5-5,-,TRBJ1-1,TGTGCCAGCAGCTTGGGCTACAGGGATGGGAAGAACACTGAAGCTTTCTTT,CASSLGYRDGKNTEAFF
TRBD2,16,TRBV7-3,-,TRBJ2-3,TGTGCCAGCAGCCCTCGGCGGGCGGGAGATACAGATACGCAGTATTTT,CASSPRRAGDTDTQYF
-,18,TRBV6-1,-,TRBJ1-6,TGTGCCAGCAGTGATGTGAGATGGCGTACATTCTATAATTCACCCCTCCACTTT,CASSDVRWRTFYNSPLHF
TRBD2,12,TRBV2,few,TRBJ2-2,TGTGCCAGTCTAGCGGGAGGCGGGGAGCTGTTTTTT,CASLAGGGELFF
-,15,TRBV13,few,TRBJ2-2,TGTGCCAGCAGCTCTTCGACACTGAACACCGGGGAGCTGTTTTTT,CASSSSTLNTGELFF
-,14,TRBV7-2,-,TRBJ1-1,TGTGCCAGCAGCTTAGCGGGGGGGAACACTGAAGCTTTCTTT,CASSLAGGNTEAFF
TRBD2,15,TRBV7-9,-,TRBJ2-3,TGTGCCAGCACCTCTTGGGGACTAGCGGGGGATACGCAGTATTTT,CASTSWGLAGDTQYF
TRBD1,14,TRBV28,once,TRBJ1-4,TGTGCCAGCAGTTTCCGGGACAGTAATGAAAAACTGTTTTTT,CASSFRDSNEKLFF
-,16,TRBV6-6,-,TRBJ2-3,TGTGCCAGCAGTTACTCCTTCCGGGGGAGAGTAAATACGCAGTATTTT,CASSYSFRGRVNTQYF
-,17,TRBV5-4,-,TRBJ2-1,TGTGCCAGCAGCTCCGAACCCGGCCCACTCTCCTACAATGAGCAGTTCTTC,CASSSEPGPLSYNEQFF
-,11,TRBV4-1,-,TRBJ1-1,TGCGCCAGCAGCTCCAGGGTTGAAGCTTTCTTT,CASSSRVEAFF